This is a list of T cell receptor beta chains from one sample in a study of T cells in narcolepsy. Data came from immunoSEQ multiplex PCR; TCRdb stores just in-frame clones and leaves some out. The table records tens of thousands of clones, 84% of them present only once. Sequences were obtained from CD45RA- memory CD4+ T cells from PBMCs. The receptors here all came from a human donor with narcolepsy. Both conserved end residues are part of each CDR3. Each record gives: J gene, D gene, clone size, V gene, CDR3 protein, CDR3 DNA. D genes are given only for firm matches. Clone size is not always given. Where it is, it says once, few, many or a class for expanded clones.

TRBJ1-6 | . | . | TRBV25-1 | CASSKTGLVSPLHF | TGTGCCAGCAGTAAGACAGGTTTAGTGTCACCCCTCCACTTT
TRBJ2-7 | . | . | TRBV20-1 | CSAPLTYEQYF | TGCAGTGCACCCCTGACCTACGAGCAGTACTTC
TRBJ2-7 | . | . | TRBV20-1 | CSARATYEQYF | TGCAGTGCTAGAGCTACCTACGAGCAGTACTTC
TRBJ1-2 | . | . | TRBV11-2 | CASSSGFSGYTF | TGTGCCAGCAGCTCCGGATTTTCAGGCTACACCTTC
TRBJ2-3 | TRBD2 | few | TRBV7-3 | CASSSGTSVTDTQYF | TGTGCCAGCAGCTCGGGGACTAGCGTCACAGATACGCAGTATTTT
TRBJ2-7 | . | . | TRBV10-3 | CAITDGSGEQYF | TGTGCCATCACAGACGGATCCGGCGAGCAGTACTTC
TRBJ2-3 | . | . | TRBV5-4 | CATLSRKTDTQYF | TGTGCCACCCTCTCGAGGAAGACAGATACGCAGTATTTT
TRBJ1-5 | TRBD1 | . | TRBV19 | CASSIDGQGWGPQHF | TGTGCCAGTAGTATAGACGGACAGGGCTGGGGGCCCCAGCATTTT
TRBJ1-2 | . | . | TRBV4-1 | CASSQEFDGSFYGYTF | TGCGCCAGCAGCCAAGAATTTGACGGCTCGTTCTATGGCTACACCTTC
TRBJ2-3 | . | . | TRBV21-1 | CASSKGGTGRYSDTQYF | TGTGCCAGCAGCAAAGGGGGGACAGGGAGGTATTCGGATACGCAGTATTTT
TRBJ2-7 | TRBD1 | . | TRBV6-1 | CASSEMWTGDEQYF | TGTGCCAGCAGTGAAATGTGGACAGGGGACGAGCAGTACTTC
TRBJ2-7 | . | once | TRBV6-1 | CASSPRTKSLEQYF | TGTGCCAGCAGCCCCCGGACGAAGTCCCTCGAGCAGTACTTC
TRBJ2-4 | TRBD1 | . | TRBV19 | CASSTGQGLAKNIQYF | TGTGCCAGTAGTACCGGACAGGGACTAGCCAAAAACATTCAGTACTTC
TRBJ2-1 | . | . | TRBV6-1 | CASGRRSNEQFF | TGTGCCAGCGGGAGGAGGAGTAATGAGCAGTTCTTC
TRBJ2-7 | TRBD1 | . | TRBV18 | CASSALPGTGGNEQYF | TGTGCCAGCTCGGCGCTTCCCGGGACAGGGGGAAACGAGCAGTACTTC
TRBJ1-1 | TRBD1 | . | TRBV10-3 | CAIRDRPNTEAFF | TGTGCCATCAGGGACAGGCCGAACACTGAAGCTTTCTTT
TRBJ2-7 | . | . | TRBV28 | CASSQQEQYF | TGTGCCAGCAGTCAACAGGAGCAGTACTTC
TRBJ1-1 | . | . | TRBV18 | CASSPQGMAEAFF | TGTGCCAGCTCACCACAGGGGATGGCTGAAGCTTTCTTT
TRBJ2-7 | . | few | TRBV7-2 | CASSSRYEQYF | TGTGCCAGCAGCTCCCGCTACGAGCAGTACTTC
TRBJ2-5 | TRBD1 | . | TRBV29-1 | CSGRQGAGETQYF | TGCAGCGGGAGGCAGGGGGCTGGGGAGACCCAGTACTTC
TRBJ2-3 | . | . | TRBV20-1 | CSAETGDTQYF | TGCAGTGCGGAAACGGGAGATACGCAGTATTTT
TRBJ1-5 | . | . | TRBV4-3 | CASSQDTGGVGQPQHF | TGCGCCAGCAGCCAAGATACGGGGGGCGTTGGTCAGCCCCAGCATTTT
TRBJ1-2 | . | . | TRBV28 | CASSQMTYGYTF | TGTGCCAGCAGTCAAATGACCTATGGCTACACCTTC
TRBJ1-1 | . | . | TRBV11-2 | CASSLVRGPYTEAFF | TGTGCCAGCAGCTTAGTGAGGGGACCGTACACTGAAGCTTTCTTT
TRBJ1-6 | . | . | TRBV11-3 | CASSLDTNSPLHF | TGTGCCAGCAGCTTAGATACCAATTCACCCCTCCACTTT
TRBJ2-7 | TRBD2 | . | TRBV14 | CASSQVQREFYEQYF | TGTGCCAGCAGCCAAGTCCAGCGGGAGTTCTACGAGCAGTACTTC
TRBJ2-1 | TRBD2 | . | TRBV19 | CASSIGLADYNEQFF | TGTGCCAGTAGTATAGGACTAGCGGACTACAATGAGCAGTTCTTC
TRBJ2-7 | . | . | TRBV7-2 | CASSPNTYEQYF | TGTGCCAGCAGCCCTAATACCTACGAGCAGTACTTC
TRBJ2-7 | . | . | TRBV18 | CASSPGRTYEQYF | TGTGCCAGCTCACCAGGACGGACCTACGAGCAGTACTTC
TRBJ2-3 | TRBD2 | few | TRBV2 | CASLAGRTDTQYF | TGTGCCAGCCTAGCGGGAAGGACAGATACGCAGTATTTT
TRBJ1-1 | . | . | TRBV27 | CASSLRGREAFF | TGTGCCAGCAGTCTCCGCGGCAGGGAAGCTTTCTTT
TRBJ1-2 | . | . | TRBV19 | CASSRGNNYGYTF | TGTGCCAGTAGTCGGGGCAATAACTATGGCTACACCTTC
TRBJ2-3 | TRBD1 | . | TRBV7-2 | CASGYRQGRPDTQYF | TGTGCCAGCGGCTACAGACAGGGGCGACCAGATACGCAGTATTTT
TRBJ2-1 | . | . | TRBV27 | CASWIDGYNEQFF | TGTGCCAGCTGGATCGATGGGTACAATGAGCAGTTCTTC
TRBJ1-4 | . | . | TRBV29-1 | CSGQQGRNEKLFF | TGCAGCGGGCAACAGGGCCGGAATGAAAAACTGTTTTTT
TRBJ1-5 | . | . | TRBV28 | CASSPRGNQPQHF | TGTGCCAGCAGTCCTAGGGGGAATCAGCCCCAGCATTTT